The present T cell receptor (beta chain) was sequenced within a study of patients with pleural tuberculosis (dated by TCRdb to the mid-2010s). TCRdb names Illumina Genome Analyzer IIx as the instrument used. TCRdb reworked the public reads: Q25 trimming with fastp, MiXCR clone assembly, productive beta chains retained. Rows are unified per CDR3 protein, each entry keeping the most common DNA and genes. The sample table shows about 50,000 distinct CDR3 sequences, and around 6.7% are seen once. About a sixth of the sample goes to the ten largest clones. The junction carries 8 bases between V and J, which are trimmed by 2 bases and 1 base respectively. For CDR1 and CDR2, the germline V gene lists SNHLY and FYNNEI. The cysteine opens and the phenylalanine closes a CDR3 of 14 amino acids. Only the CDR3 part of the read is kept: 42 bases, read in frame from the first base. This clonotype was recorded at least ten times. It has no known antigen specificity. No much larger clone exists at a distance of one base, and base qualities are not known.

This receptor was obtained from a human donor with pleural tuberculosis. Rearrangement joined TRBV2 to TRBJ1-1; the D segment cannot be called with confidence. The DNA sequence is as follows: TGTGCCAGCAGTGAACAGAGAGCGAACACTGAAGCTTTCTTT. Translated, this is CASSEQRANTEAFF.